The 30 T cell receptor beta chains reported below all come from one sample, sequenced in a study of early T cells in non-severe SARS-CoV-2 infection. TCRdb called the 5' RACE reads again in MiXCR, with one record for every CDR3 protein. Of 24,000 or so distinct CDR3 sequences detected, about 4.4% appear once; the ten largest clones hold around 4.3%. Sequenced input: whole blood. These receptors all stem from an adult who was a healthcare worker with PCR-confirmed SARS-CoV-2 infection or an uninfected control (not recorded which).

This clonotype was counted at least ten times. The rearrangement joins TRBV28 to TRBJ2-7, with 7 bases fitting TRBD1. Trimming took 4 bases from V and 2 from J; bases not matched to a gene: 8. Germline V lookup: CDR1 MDHEN, CDR2 SYDVKM. This CDR3 region has 15 residues. The chain's CDR3 is CASSSPGTAAYEQYF. In DNA form, the CDR3 reads TGTGCCAGCAGTTCTCCGGGGACAGCGGCCTACGAGCAGTACTTC.

This clonotype was detected ten times or more. V usage is TRBV2 and J usage is TRBJ1-2; D is uncertain. The CDR3 spans 13 residues. Looked up from germline, CDR1 is SNHLY and CDR2 is FYNNEI. With 8 bases removed from V and 4 bases from J, the gap between germline ends came to 14 bases. CDR3 coding DNA: TGTGCCAGCTACCGGGAAACCTCCTATGGCTACACCTTC. Residues: CASYRETSYGYTF.

In its sample, this clonotype was seen many times. This chain joins TRBV20-1 and TRBJ1-5, with D perhaps matching TRBD1 (5 bases). This CDR3 comprises 15 residues. V gave up 1 base and J gave up 6 bases, with 16 bases separating them. The germline CDR1 and CDR2 sequences are DFQATT and SNEGSKA (reference sequence). The CDR3 DNA sequence: TGCAGTGCTAGAGTAGGGGCTAGCGGTAGTCAGCCCCAGCATTTT. Amino acid sequence: CSARVGASGSQPQHF.

This chain joins TRBV15 and TRBJ2-1; D is perhaps TRBD2 (6 bases). Trimming cost V 0 bases and J 14 bases, with 14 bases left between them. CDR3 length: 13 amino acids. Germline loops: CDR1 LNHNV, CDR2 YYDKDF (reference sequence). DNA for the CDR3: TGTGCCACCAGCAGAGATCCGGGAGAGGATAAGTTCTTC. Protein product: CATSRDPGEDKFF.

This clonotype came up a few times. The chain combines TRBV7-9 with TRBJ2-1; 7 positions match TRBD1. J was trimmed by 7 bases and V by 4 bases; bases with no gene match: 7. Looked up from germline, CDR1 is SEHNR and CDR2 is FQNEAQ (reference sequence). CDR3 size: 14 residues. The CDR3, as DNA: TGTGCCAGCAGCTCCCCGACAGGGCGAAATGAGCAGTTCTTC. Its protein product is CASSSPTGRNEQFF.

This clonotype has more than one count but fewer than ten. The chain couples TRBV12-3 or TRBV12-4 to TRBJ2-7, with a possible D match to TRBD2 (6 bases). Trimming pared 6 bases from V and 6 bases from J, leaving 21 bases between. The CDR3 extends over 15 amino acids. CDR3 sequence (DNA): TGTGCCAGCAGACAGACTAGTCAAAACCCCCTCGAGCAGTACTTC. Protein sequence: CASRQTSQNPLEQYF.

This clonotype was counted at least ten times. The rearrangement uses TRBV11-2 and TRBJ1-6; no clear D. V was pared by 5 bases and J by 15 bases, with 17 bases between. The CDR3 extends over 13 amino acids. The V gene's germline CDR1 is SGHAT and CDR2 FQNNGV. The CDR3 protein is CASSPAGSPNLHF. CDR3 DNA: TGTGCCAGCAGCCCTGCGGGCAGTCCCAACCTCCACTTT.

Comments on this clonotype: The junction departs from germline at one end; a sequencing error may be responsible. The rearrangement joins TRBV7-9 to TRBJ2-7; 8 bases agree with TRBD1. The CDR3 loop spans 12 amino acids. Per the germline V gene, CDR1 is SEHNR and CDR2 is FQNEAQ (reference sequence). This chain's CDR3 is CASSSTGDEQYF. CDR3 in DNA: TGTGCTAGCAGCTCGACAGGGGACGAGCAGTACTTC.

This clonotype was detected ten times or more. The chain employs TRBV5-1 and TRBJ2-1; 10 nucleotides match TRBD2. Germline assignment: CDR1 SGHRS and CDR2 YFSETQ. The CDR3 is 17 amino acids. J lost 4 bases, V lost 4 bases, and 11 bases had no gene match. The CDR3 is CASSRGSLAGVYNEQFF. CDR3 nucleotides: TGCGCCAGCAGCCGGGGCAGTCTAGCGGGAGTGTACAATGAGCAGTTCTTC.

This clonotype was counted many times. The DNA for the CDR3 is TGTGCCAGCAGCTTCACTAGCGGGAGTAGCGAGCAGTACTTC. Its protein is CASSFTSGSSEQYF. J is TRBJ2-7 and V is TRBV7-9; 11 positions match TRBD2. Germline V gene sequence: CDR1 SEHNR, CDR2 FQNEAQ (reference sequence). V lost 3 bases, J lost 6 bases, and 4 bases stayed unmatched. The CDR3 length is 14 residues.

This clonotype appeared a few times. The gene calls are TRBV7-2 and TRBJ2-7; 10 bases align to TRBD1. Germline V lookup: CDR1 SGHTA, CDR2 FQGNSA. The V and J ends lost 5 bases and 1 base, in that order; junction bases with no gene match: 2. The CDR3 totals 14 residues. The CDR3 coding sequence is TGTGCCAGCAGCCCGGACAGGGGGTCCTACGAGCAGTACTTC. This sequence encodes CASSPDRGSYEQYF.

This clonotype was counted many times. This chain joins TRBV18 and TRBJ2-3; 10 nucleotides match TRBD2. The CDR3 consists of 14 residues. Germline V gives CDR1 KGHSH, CDR2 LQKENI. V shed 1 base and J 6 bases; nucleotides not matched to a gene: 1. The CDR3 spells CASSPRAGGDTQYF. CDR3 bases: TGTGCCAGCTCACCACGAGCGGGAGGGGATACGCAGTATTTT.

V and J are TRBV13 and TRBJ1-1, with D unclear. The length of the CDR3 is 12 residues. Trimming took 6 bases from V and 0 from J, leaving 5 bases between them. CDR1 and CDR2 (germline): PRHDT, FYEKMQ (reference sequence). The CDR3 here is CASRPMNTEAFF. Here the CDR3 DNA reads TGTGCCAGCAGGCCTATGAACACTGAAGCTTTCTTT.

This clonotype was observed many times. This chain uses TRBV19 with TRBJ2-7; 7 positions match TRBD2. The CDR3 totals 12 residues. V was clipped by 5 bases and J by 6 bases; unmatched bases: 4. The V gene's germline CDR1 is LNHDA and CDR2 SQIVND (reference sequence). The CDR3 DNA follows: TGTGCCAGTAGTCTCGGCGGGGGCGAGCAGTACTTC. It translates to CASSLGGGEQYF.

This clonotype came up a few times. The rearrangement links TRBV19 to TRBJ2-1; a weak D match, TRBD1 (6 bases). The CDR3 runs to 15 residues. Trimming left V 4 bases short and J 5 bases short, with 15 bases between. Germline lookup yields CDR1 LNHDA and CDR2 SQIVND (reference sequence). The DNA of the CDR3 is TGTGCCAGTAGTAACGACAGGAGTAGGGACAATGAGCAGTTCTTC. Its protein is CASSNDRSRDNEQFF.

This clonotype was counted many times. This chain connects TRBV20-1 to TRBJ1-2; 9 nucleotides agree with TRBD1. The CDR3 sequence is 13 residues long. The V segment lost 5 bases and the J segment 7 bases; nucleotides outside the gene matches: 8. The germline V gene encodes CDR1 DFQATT and CDR2 SNEGSKA (reference sequence). The CDR3 loop reads CSARRDREVGYTF. The DNA for the CDR3 is TGCAGTGCTCGAAGGGACAGGGAAGTTGGCTACACCTTC.

This clonotype appeared many times. J is TRBJ1-1 and V is TRBV29-1, with D possibly matching TRBD1 (5 bases). The CDR3 totals 13 residues. CDR1 is SQVTM and CDR2 is ANQGSEA in the germline V gene. Trimming pared 2 bases from V and 0 bases from J, leaving 7 bases between. The CDR3 coding sequence is TGCAGCGTTGAATGGGGGATGAACACTGAAGCTTTCTTT. Residues: CSVEWGMNTEAFF.

In its sample, this clonotype was seen many times. This chain connects TRBV29-1 to TRBJ1-4; D may be TRBD1 (5 bases). The CDR3 is 13 residues long. Trimming cost V 4 bases and J 5 bases, with 11 bases left between them. Germline CDR1 is SQVTM and CDR2 is ANQGSEA. The CDR3 spells CSVGGRLNEKLFF. Written as DNA, the CDR3 is TGCAGCGTTGGGGGCAGGTTAAATGAAAAACTGTTTTTT.

The rearrangement joins TRBV5-1 to TRBJ2-3; 8 nucleotides match TRBD1. This CDR3 contains 15 residues. Losses at the gene ends were 1 base for V and 2 bases for J; bases not matched to a gene: 3. Looked up from germline, CDR1 is SGHRS and CDR2 is YFSETQ. CDR3 nucleotides: TGCGCCAGCAGCTTGACAGGGGGAGACACAGATACGCAGTATTTT. It specifies CASSLTGGDTDTQYF.

In its sample, this clonotype was seen many times. The V gene is TRBV24-1, the J gene TRBJ2-3; D remains ambiguous. The CDR3 is made up of 12 amino acids. The germline V gene encodes CDR1 KGHDR and CDR2 SFDVKD. V was clipped by 4 bases and J by 2 bases, with 3 bases between them. CDR3 protein: CATSDFTDTQYF. Here the CDR3 DNA reads TGTGCCACCAGTGACTTCACAGATACGCAGTATTTT.

This clonotype was recorded many times. The V gene is TRBV3-1, the J gene TRBJ2-2; no definite D call. The CDR3 is 15 amino acids. V shed 0 bases and J shed 6 bases, with 11 bases lying between them. Germline CDR1 LGHDT, CDR2 YNNKEL (reference sequence). DNA of the CDR3: TGTGCCAGCAGCCAAGAGGTCTCCCGACCCGGGGAGCTGTTTTTT. Translation gives CASSQEVSRPGELFF.

The sample holds many counts of this clonotype. The chain carries TRBV15 and TRBJ2-7; 7 bases map to TRBD2. Germline V gives CDR1 LNHNV, CDR2 YYDKDF (reference sequence). J was trimmed by 8 bases and V by 5 bases; bases with no gene match: 12. CDR3 length: 14 residues. The CDR3 nucleotides read TGTGCCACCAGCCAAAGTACTAGCGCACCCAAGCAGTACTTC. It is translated as CATSQSTSAPKQYF.

This clonotype was counted many times. This chain connects TRBV7-9 to TRBJ2-3; a weak D match, TRBD1 (5 bases). V lost 5 bases and J 6 bases, leaving 9 bases between the germline ends. There are 12 residues in the CDR3. Germline V gene lookup returns CDR1 SEHNR and CDR2 FQNEAQ (reference sequence). The CDR3 region is CASSPRADTQYF. The CDR3 nucleotides are TGTGCCAGCAGCCCCAGGGCGGATACGCAGTATTTT.

Many counts were recorded for this clonotype. The CDR3 DNA reads as TGTGCCAGCTCACCACTCTCAGCCTCCCAAGCGAACACTGAAGCTTTCTTT. Translated: CASSPLSASQANTEAFF. The chain combines TRBV18 with TRBJ1-1; D ambiguous. Germline V gene sequence: CDR1 KGHSH, CDR2 LQKENI. The CDR3 runs to 17 residues. Trimming took 1 base from V and 1 from J, leaving 16 bases between them. The entire variable domain, with the rest obtained from reference TRBV18 and TRBJ1-1, is as follows: NAGVMQNPRHLVRRRGQEARLRCSPMKGHSHVYWYRQLPEEGLKFMVYLQKENIIDESGMPKERFSAEFPKEGPSILRIQQVVRGDSAAYFCASSPLSASQANTEAFFGQGTRLTVV.

This clonotype was recorded many times. The rearrangement links TRBV6-6 to TRBJ2-7, with 8 positions matching TRBD1. Germline-derived CDR1 and CDR2 are MNHNY and SVGAGI (reference sequence). This CDR3 is built from 15 residues. Germline trimming cut 0 bases from V and 7 bases from J; bases unmatched to any gene: 8. The CDR3 region has the DNA TGTGCCAGCAGTTACTCTTCCCAGGGGGCGGGTGAGCAGTACTTC. This translates into CASSYSSQGAGEQYF.

The sample holds many counts of this clonotype. The CDR3 DNA reads as TGTGCCTGGAGAGGTGGGAGGCCGCCGGAGACCCAGTACTTC. This sequence encodes CAWRGGRPPETQYF. The genes are TRBV30 and TRBJ2-5; possibly TRBD2 for D (6 bases). CDR1 and CDR2 (germline): GTSNPN, SVGIG (reference sequence). Trimming pared 3 bases from V and 5 bases from J, leaving 16 bases between. This CDR3 has 14 residues.

This clonotype was seen ten or more times. This chain uses TRBV20-1 with TRBJ2-4; D ambiguous. V lost 4 bases, J lost 3 bases, and 10 bases lay in between. Germline assignment: CDR1 DFQATT and CDR2 SNEGSKA (reference sequence). This CDR3 is built from 13 residues. The CDR3 loop reads CSAIAAGKNIQYF. The CDR3 bases are TGCAGTGCTATTGCAGCAGGCAAAAACATTCAGTACTTC.

This clonotype has ten or more counts. The J gene is TRBJ1-1, the V gene TRBV27, with D maybe TRBD1 (5 bases). This CDR3 region has 13 residues. Germline V gene lookup returns CDR1 MNHEY and CDR2 SMNVEV (reference sequence). V lost 3 bases and J lost 4, with 9 bases in between. The CDR3 bases are TGTGCCAGCAGTTTTAGGGGAGGCACTGAAGCTTTCTTT. Amino acids: CASSFRGGTEAFF.

This clonotype was recorded at least ten times. The chain carries TRBV5-4 and TRBJ2-3, with 9 bases fitting TRBD1. J was trimmed by 4 bases and V by 4 bases; bases with no gene match: 10. In germline, CDR1 is SGHNT, CDR2 YYREEE (reference sequence). The length of the CDR3 is 16 residues. This chain's CDR3 is CASSPAGTGWADTQYF. CDR3 sequence (DNA): TGTGCCAGCAGCCCGGCCGGGACAGGGTGGGCAGATACGCAGTATTTT.

This clonotype was counted ten times or more. The chain uses TRBV29-1 and TRBJ2-4; possibly TRBD2 for D (5 bases). V shed 7 bases and J shed 0 bases, with 13 bases lying between them. The CDR3 extends over 14 amino acids. The germline gives CDR1 SQVTM, CDR2 ANQGSEA. The CDR3: CSAAGDLAKNIQYF. CDR3 DNA: TGCAGCGCCGCGGGCGATTTAGCCAAAAACATTCAGTACTTC.